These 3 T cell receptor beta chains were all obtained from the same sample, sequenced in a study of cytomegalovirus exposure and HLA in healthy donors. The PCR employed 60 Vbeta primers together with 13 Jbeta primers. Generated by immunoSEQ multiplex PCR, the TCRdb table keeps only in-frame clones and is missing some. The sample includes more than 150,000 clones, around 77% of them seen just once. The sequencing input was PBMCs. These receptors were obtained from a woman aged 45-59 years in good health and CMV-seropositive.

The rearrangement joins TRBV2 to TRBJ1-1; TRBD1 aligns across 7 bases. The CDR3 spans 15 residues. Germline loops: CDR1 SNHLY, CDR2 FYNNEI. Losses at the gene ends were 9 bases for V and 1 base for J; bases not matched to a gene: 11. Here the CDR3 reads CASITGQPPNTEAFF. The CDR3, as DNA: TGTGCCAGTATCACGGGACAGCCTCCGAACACTGAAGCTTTCTTT.

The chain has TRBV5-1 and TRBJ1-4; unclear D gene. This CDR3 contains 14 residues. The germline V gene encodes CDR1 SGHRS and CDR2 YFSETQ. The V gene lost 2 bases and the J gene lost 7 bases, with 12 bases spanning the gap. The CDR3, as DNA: TGCGCCAGCAGCTTCGGGGTTATAGGTGAAAAACTGTTTTTT. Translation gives CASSFGVIGEKLFF.

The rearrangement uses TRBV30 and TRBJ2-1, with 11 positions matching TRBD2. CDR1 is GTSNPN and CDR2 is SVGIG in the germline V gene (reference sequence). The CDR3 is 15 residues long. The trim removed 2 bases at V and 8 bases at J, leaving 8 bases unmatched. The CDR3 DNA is TGTGCCTGGAGTCCAACTAGCGGGAGTGAAGATGAGCAGTTCTTC. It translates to CAWSPTSGSEDEQFF.